These T cell receptor beta chains were read from a single sample in a study of cytomegalovirus exposure and HLA in healthy donors. Measured with immunoSEQ multiplex PCR; TCRdb has only the in-frame clones, and not every one. The sample yields some 160,000 clones, over 70% seen once. The specimen was PBMCs. These receptors originate from a middle-aged woman in good health and CMV-seropositive. CDR3s include the opening cysteine and the closing phenylalanine or tryptophan. A D gene is named only where the DNA matches it firmly. For some rows the clone size is stated as once, few or many, or as a class when expanded; others skip it.

clone size: once
V gene: TRBV6-6
J gene: TRBJ1-2
D gene: TRBD1
CDR3 DNA: TGTGCCAGCAGTTACTCCCCCGACGGGACAGACTATGGCTACACCTTC
CDR3 protein: CASSYSPDGTDYGYTF

clone size: -
V gene: TRBV6-6
J gene: TRBJ2-6
D gene: TRBD1
CDR3 DNA: TGTGCCATCAAGCAGGGGGCGGATGGGGCCAACGGCCTGACTTTC
CDR3 protein: CAIKQGADGANGLTF

clone size: -
V gene: TRBV4-2
J gene: TRBJ2-3
D gene: TRBD2
CDR3 DNA: TGTGCCAGCAGCCCCTATAGCGGGGGCAACACAGATACGCAGTATTTT
CDR3 protein: CASSPYSGGNTDTQYF

clone size: -
V gene: TRBV30
J gene: TRBJ1-1
D gene: -
CDR3 DNA: TGTGCCTGGAGCCTTAACACTGAAGCTTTCTTT
CDR3 protein: CAWSLNTEAFF

clone size: -
V gene: TRBV29-1
J gene: TRBJ2-6
D gene: TRBD2
CDR3 DNA: TGCAGCGTTGTGGCGGGGGATTCTGGGGCCAACGTCCTGACTTTC
CDR3 protein: CSVVAGDSGANVLTF

clone size: -
V gene: TRBV30
J gene: TRBJ1-6
D gene: TRBD1
CDR3 DNA: TGTGCCTGGGGGGGACAGGGGTACAATTCACCCCTCCACTTT
CDR3 protein: CAWGGQGYNSPLHF

clone size: -
V gene: TRBV4-1
J gene: TRBJ2-7
D gene: TRBD1
CDR3 DNA: TGCGCCAGCAGCCAGGAGGGACAGGGAAACTACGAGCAGTACTTC
CDR3 protein: CASSQEGQGNYEQYF

clone size: -
V gene: TRBV10-3
J gene: TRBJ2-5
D gene: -
CDR3 DNA: TGTGCCATCAGTGAATTCCGAACGGGAACCCAGTACTTC
CDR3 protein: CAISEFRTGTQYF

clone size: few
V gene: TRBV6-5
J gene: TRBJ2-3
D gene: -
CDR3 DNA: TGTGCCAGCAGCTCGGTGGTAACAGATACGCAGTATTTT
CDR3 protein: CASSSVVTDTQYF

clone size: -
V gene: TRBV13
J gene: TRBJ1-1
D gene: TRBD1
CDR3 DNA: TGTGCCAGCAGCCTAGGGACAGGTCCTAACCTGAACACTGAAGCTTTCTTT
CDR3 protein: CASSLGTGPNLNTEAFF

clone size: -
V gene: TRBV7-2
J gene: TRBJ1-2
D gene: TRBD1
CDR3 DNA: TGTGCCAGCCCGGACAGGGGCTATGGCTACACCTTC
CDR3 protein: CASPDRGYGYTF

clone size: -
V gene: TRBV19
J gene: TRBJ2-3
D gene: TRBD1
CDR3 DNA: TGTGCCAGTAGTTTTTCCGGACAGGGTAGCACAGATACGCAGTATTTT
CDR3 protein: CASSFSGQGSTDTQYF

clone size: -
V gene: TRBV19
J gene: TRBJ1-2
D gene: TRBD1
CDR3 DNA: TGTGCCAGTAGTATGGGGACAGATAGTGGCTACACCTTC
CDR3 protein: CASSMGTDSGYTF

clone size: -
V gene: TRBV2
J gene: TRBJ2-1
D gene: TRBD2
CDR3 DNA: TGTGCCAGCAGTCTAATAGCGGGGCCACGCGAGCAGTTCTTC
CDR3 protein: CASSLIAGPREQFF

clone size: -
V gene: TRBV4-3
J gene: TRBJ1-1
D gene: -
CDR3 DNA: TGCGCCAGCAGCCAAGATGGCAGGGGAATGAACACTGAAGCTTTCTTT
CDR3 protein: CASSQDGRGMNTEAFF

clone size: -
V gene: TRBV4-2
J gene: TRBJ2-7
D gene: -
CDR3 DNA: TGTGCCAGCAGCCGCCTAGGACAGCAATCGTACGAGCAGTACTTC
CDR3 protein: CASSRLGQQSYEQYF

clone size: -
V gene: TRBV5-1
J gene: TRBJ2-7
D gene: -
CDR3 DNA: TGCGCCAGCAGCCCGCAGGACTACGAGCAGTACTTC
CDR3 protein: CASSPQDYEQYF

clone size: -
V gene: TRBV28
J gene: TRBJ2-1
D gene: -
CDR3 DNA: TGTGCCAGCAGAGCCGACAGGACAAATGAGCAGTTCTTC
CDR3 protein: CASRADRTNEQFF

clone size: few
V gene: TRBV29-1
J gene: TRBJ2-7
D gene: TRBD1
CDR3 DNA: TGCAGCGTGACAGGGGCCGTCTACGAGCAGTACTTC
CDR3 protein: CSVTGAVYEQYF

clone size: few
V gene: TRBV5-4
J gene: TRBJ1-1
D gene: TRBD1
CDR3 DNA: TGTGCCAGCAGCTTGGGGGGACAGGGGGCCCTGGCTGAAGCTTTCTTT
CDR3 protein: CASSLGGQGALAEAFF

clone size: -
V gene: TRBV6-5
J gene: TRBJ1-3
D gene: TRBD1
CDR3 DNA: TGTGCCAGCAGGGAGCAGGGGGCAGGTGGAAACACCATATATTTT
CDR3 protein: CASREQGAGGNTIYF

clone size: -
V gene: TRBV11-2
J gene: TRBJ2-7
D gene: TRBD2
CDR3 DNA: TGTGCCAGCAGCTCAACCAGCGGGGATTACTACGAGCAGTACTTC
CDR3 protein: CASSSTSGDYYEQYF

clone size: -
V gene: TRBV25-1
J gene: TRBJ1-2
D gene: TRBD1
CDR3 DNA: TGTGCCAGCAGTGGGGACAGCATCTTCGCCTATGGCTACACCTTC
CDR3 protein: CASSGDSIFAYGYTF

clone size: few
V gene: TRBV7-9
J gene: TRBJ2-1
D gene: -
CDR3 DNA: TGTTCCAGCAGCTTCGACAGGGAGGTCAATGAGCAGTTCTTC
CDR3 protein: CSSSFDREVNEQFF

clone size: -
V gene: TRBV6-6
J gene: TRBJ2-7
D gene: -
CDR3 DNA: TGTTCCAAGCAGTACGCGGCATACGAGCAGTACTTC
CDR3 protein: CSKQYAAYEQYF

clone size: -
V gene: TRBV2
J gene: TRBJ2-3
D gene: -
CDR3 DNA: TGTGCCAGCAGGATACTAGATACGCAGTATTTT
CDR3 protein: CASRILDTQYF

clone size: -
V gene: TRBV7-9
J gene: TRBJ2-7
D gene: -
CDR3 DNA: TGTTCCAGCAGCTTCCGGGGGTACTCCTACGAGCAGTACTTC
CDR3 protein: CSSSFRGYSYEQYF

clone size: -
V gene: TRBV30
J gene: TRBJ2-7
D gene: -
CDR3 DNA: TGTGCCTGGAGTGTTCTACAGGGCGGTGGCGAGCAGTACTTC
CDR3 protein: CAWSVLQGGGEQYF

clone size: -
V gene: TRBV27
J gene: TRBJ1-5
D gene: -
CDR3 DNA: TGTGCCAGCAGTTTACCCGGTCAGCCCCAGCATTTT
CDR3 protein: CASSLPGQPQHF

clone size: -
V gene: TRBV5-1
J gene: TRBJ1-2
D gene: -
CDR3 DNA: TGCGCCAGCAGCTCCATGACAGGCTACTATGGCTACACCTTC
CDR3 protein: CASSSMTGYYGYTF

clone size: -
V gene: TRBV9
J gene: TRBJ2-1
D gene: -
CDR3 DNA: TGTGCCAGCAGCCCCCCTGGCAGGGTCAATGAGCAGTTCTTC
CDR3 protein: CASSPPGRVNEQFF

clone size: -
V gene: TRBV7-9
J gene: TRBJ2-5
D gene: TRBD2
CDR3 DNA: TGTGCCAGCAGCTTAGCGTTGGTAGCGGGAGAGACCCAGTACTTC
CDR3 protein: CASSLALVAGETQYF

clone size: -
V gene: TRBV10-1
J gene: TRBJ2-3
D gene: TRBD1
CDR3 DNA: TGCGCCAGCAGTACCGGGACAGTCACAGATACGCAGTATTTT
CDR3 protein: CASSTGTVTDTQYF

clone size: -
V gene: TRBV28
J gene: TRBJ2-2
D gene: -
CDR3 DNA: TGTGCCAGCAGTTTATTCGGGAACACCGGGGAGCTGTTTTTT
CDR3 protein: CASSLFGNTGELFF

clone size: -
V gene: TRBV2
J gene: TRBJ1-2
D gene: TRBD1
CDR3 DNA: TGTGCCAGCAACCTACAGGGGGACCCCTACTCTGGCTACACCTTC
CDR3 protein: CASNLQGDPYSGYTF

clone size: few
V gene: TRBV6-5
J gene: TRBJ2-7
D gene: -
CDR3 DNA: TGTGCCAGCAGTTACTCCGGGTCGTTCGAGCAGTACTTC
CDR3 protein: CASSYSGSFEQYF

clone size: -
V gene: TRBV5-1
J gene: TRBJ2-5
D gene: -
CDR3 DNA: TGCGCCAGCAGCTCGATCACAGGGCCCAAGACCCAGTACTTC
CDR3 protein: CASSSITGPKTQYF

clone size: -
V gene: TRBV14
J gene: TRBJ1-6
D gene: TRBD1
CDR3 DNA: TGTGCCAGCAGCAGTACGGAACCGGGACAGGGGGCCTATAATTCACCCCTCCACTTT
CDR3 protein: CASSSTEPGQGAYNSPLHF

clone size: -
V gene: TRBV7-9
J gene: TRBJ2-1
D gene: -
CDR3 DNA: TGTGCCAGCAGCTTTTTAATTGGGGGCCCAAACAATGAGCAGTTCTTC
CDR3 protein: CASSFLIGGPNNEQFF